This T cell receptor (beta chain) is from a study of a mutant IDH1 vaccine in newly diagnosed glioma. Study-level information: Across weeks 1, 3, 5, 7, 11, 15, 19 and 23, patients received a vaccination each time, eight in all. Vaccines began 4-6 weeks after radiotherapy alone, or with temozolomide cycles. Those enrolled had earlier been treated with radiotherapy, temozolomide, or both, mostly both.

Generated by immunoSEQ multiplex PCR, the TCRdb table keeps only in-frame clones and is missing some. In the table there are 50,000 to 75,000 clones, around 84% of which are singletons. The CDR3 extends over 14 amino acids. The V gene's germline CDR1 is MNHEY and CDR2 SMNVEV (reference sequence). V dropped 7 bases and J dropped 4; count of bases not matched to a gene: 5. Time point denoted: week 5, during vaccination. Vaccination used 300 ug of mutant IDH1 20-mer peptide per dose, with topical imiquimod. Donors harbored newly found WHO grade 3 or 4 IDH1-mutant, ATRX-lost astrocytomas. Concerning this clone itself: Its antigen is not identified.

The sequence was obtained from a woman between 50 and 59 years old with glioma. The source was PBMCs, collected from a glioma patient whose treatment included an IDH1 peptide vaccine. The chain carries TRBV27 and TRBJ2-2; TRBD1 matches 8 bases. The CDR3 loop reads CASMPGQVTGELFF. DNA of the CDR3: TGTGCCAGCATGCCGGGACAGGTCACCGGGGAGCTGTTTTTT.